This T cell receptor beta chain stems from a study of blood T cell repertoires in COVID-19. Study-wide background: The United States, Italy and Spain supplied acute and convalescent COVID-19 samples.

Which cohort a participant joined came from the clinical history participants gave. Two negative PCRs, clearance, or symptom resolution had been documented for recovered Cohort 3 donors. TCRdb's table, derived via immunoSEQ multiplex PCR, lists solely in-frame clones and lacks some. There are 200,000 to 250,000 clones in the sample; about 85% occur only once, and around 2.6% lies in the top ten. The clonotype comes from a woman aged 25 to 39 who had recovered from COVID-19. The sample consisted of PBMCs or T cells enriched from blood (not recorded which).

The CDR3 sequence is CASSQDGRGRTQYF. The CDR3, as DNA: TGCGCCAGCAGCCAAGATGGGCGGGGGAGGACCCAGTACTTC. The chain joins TRBV4-3 to TRBJ2-5; 7 bases map to TRBD2. Germline-derived CDR1 and CDR2 are LGHNA and YSLEER. V gave up 0 bases and J gave up 7 bases; unmatched junction bases: 5. The CDR3 totals 14 residues.